The entry below describes one T cell receptor beta chain. The data are from a study of blood T cell repertoires in COVID-19. Study summary: Samples came from the United States, Italy and Spain, spanning acute and convalescent COVID-19. Sample material is recorded as cDNA or gDNA derived from T cells, B-cell-depleted T cells, or PBMCs.

In the original analysis: Estimation of nucleated cell counts relied on the amplification of reference gene primers. The repertoire was sequenced with immunoSEQ multiplex PCR; TCRdb's copy has only in-frame clones and lacks some. V, J and clone size are those of that table, while D and trimming were read from the DNA. The sample includes over 150,000 clones, under 95% of them seen just once. Germline CDR1 reads LNHDA; CDR2 reads SQIVND (reference sequence). Trimming took off 3 bases at V and 1 base at J, with 13 bases between the two ends. The CDR3 runs to 16 residues. The source of this sequence is a man in his fifties with acute or convalescent COVID-19. Sequenced input: peripheral blood. The genes are TRBV19 and TRBJ2-1, with TRBD1 as a possible D gene (5 bases). CDR3 in DNA: TGTGCCAGTAGTATGGGCCCAGGGCCTTCCTACAATGAGCAGTTCTTC. Translating gives CASSMGPGPSYNEQFF.